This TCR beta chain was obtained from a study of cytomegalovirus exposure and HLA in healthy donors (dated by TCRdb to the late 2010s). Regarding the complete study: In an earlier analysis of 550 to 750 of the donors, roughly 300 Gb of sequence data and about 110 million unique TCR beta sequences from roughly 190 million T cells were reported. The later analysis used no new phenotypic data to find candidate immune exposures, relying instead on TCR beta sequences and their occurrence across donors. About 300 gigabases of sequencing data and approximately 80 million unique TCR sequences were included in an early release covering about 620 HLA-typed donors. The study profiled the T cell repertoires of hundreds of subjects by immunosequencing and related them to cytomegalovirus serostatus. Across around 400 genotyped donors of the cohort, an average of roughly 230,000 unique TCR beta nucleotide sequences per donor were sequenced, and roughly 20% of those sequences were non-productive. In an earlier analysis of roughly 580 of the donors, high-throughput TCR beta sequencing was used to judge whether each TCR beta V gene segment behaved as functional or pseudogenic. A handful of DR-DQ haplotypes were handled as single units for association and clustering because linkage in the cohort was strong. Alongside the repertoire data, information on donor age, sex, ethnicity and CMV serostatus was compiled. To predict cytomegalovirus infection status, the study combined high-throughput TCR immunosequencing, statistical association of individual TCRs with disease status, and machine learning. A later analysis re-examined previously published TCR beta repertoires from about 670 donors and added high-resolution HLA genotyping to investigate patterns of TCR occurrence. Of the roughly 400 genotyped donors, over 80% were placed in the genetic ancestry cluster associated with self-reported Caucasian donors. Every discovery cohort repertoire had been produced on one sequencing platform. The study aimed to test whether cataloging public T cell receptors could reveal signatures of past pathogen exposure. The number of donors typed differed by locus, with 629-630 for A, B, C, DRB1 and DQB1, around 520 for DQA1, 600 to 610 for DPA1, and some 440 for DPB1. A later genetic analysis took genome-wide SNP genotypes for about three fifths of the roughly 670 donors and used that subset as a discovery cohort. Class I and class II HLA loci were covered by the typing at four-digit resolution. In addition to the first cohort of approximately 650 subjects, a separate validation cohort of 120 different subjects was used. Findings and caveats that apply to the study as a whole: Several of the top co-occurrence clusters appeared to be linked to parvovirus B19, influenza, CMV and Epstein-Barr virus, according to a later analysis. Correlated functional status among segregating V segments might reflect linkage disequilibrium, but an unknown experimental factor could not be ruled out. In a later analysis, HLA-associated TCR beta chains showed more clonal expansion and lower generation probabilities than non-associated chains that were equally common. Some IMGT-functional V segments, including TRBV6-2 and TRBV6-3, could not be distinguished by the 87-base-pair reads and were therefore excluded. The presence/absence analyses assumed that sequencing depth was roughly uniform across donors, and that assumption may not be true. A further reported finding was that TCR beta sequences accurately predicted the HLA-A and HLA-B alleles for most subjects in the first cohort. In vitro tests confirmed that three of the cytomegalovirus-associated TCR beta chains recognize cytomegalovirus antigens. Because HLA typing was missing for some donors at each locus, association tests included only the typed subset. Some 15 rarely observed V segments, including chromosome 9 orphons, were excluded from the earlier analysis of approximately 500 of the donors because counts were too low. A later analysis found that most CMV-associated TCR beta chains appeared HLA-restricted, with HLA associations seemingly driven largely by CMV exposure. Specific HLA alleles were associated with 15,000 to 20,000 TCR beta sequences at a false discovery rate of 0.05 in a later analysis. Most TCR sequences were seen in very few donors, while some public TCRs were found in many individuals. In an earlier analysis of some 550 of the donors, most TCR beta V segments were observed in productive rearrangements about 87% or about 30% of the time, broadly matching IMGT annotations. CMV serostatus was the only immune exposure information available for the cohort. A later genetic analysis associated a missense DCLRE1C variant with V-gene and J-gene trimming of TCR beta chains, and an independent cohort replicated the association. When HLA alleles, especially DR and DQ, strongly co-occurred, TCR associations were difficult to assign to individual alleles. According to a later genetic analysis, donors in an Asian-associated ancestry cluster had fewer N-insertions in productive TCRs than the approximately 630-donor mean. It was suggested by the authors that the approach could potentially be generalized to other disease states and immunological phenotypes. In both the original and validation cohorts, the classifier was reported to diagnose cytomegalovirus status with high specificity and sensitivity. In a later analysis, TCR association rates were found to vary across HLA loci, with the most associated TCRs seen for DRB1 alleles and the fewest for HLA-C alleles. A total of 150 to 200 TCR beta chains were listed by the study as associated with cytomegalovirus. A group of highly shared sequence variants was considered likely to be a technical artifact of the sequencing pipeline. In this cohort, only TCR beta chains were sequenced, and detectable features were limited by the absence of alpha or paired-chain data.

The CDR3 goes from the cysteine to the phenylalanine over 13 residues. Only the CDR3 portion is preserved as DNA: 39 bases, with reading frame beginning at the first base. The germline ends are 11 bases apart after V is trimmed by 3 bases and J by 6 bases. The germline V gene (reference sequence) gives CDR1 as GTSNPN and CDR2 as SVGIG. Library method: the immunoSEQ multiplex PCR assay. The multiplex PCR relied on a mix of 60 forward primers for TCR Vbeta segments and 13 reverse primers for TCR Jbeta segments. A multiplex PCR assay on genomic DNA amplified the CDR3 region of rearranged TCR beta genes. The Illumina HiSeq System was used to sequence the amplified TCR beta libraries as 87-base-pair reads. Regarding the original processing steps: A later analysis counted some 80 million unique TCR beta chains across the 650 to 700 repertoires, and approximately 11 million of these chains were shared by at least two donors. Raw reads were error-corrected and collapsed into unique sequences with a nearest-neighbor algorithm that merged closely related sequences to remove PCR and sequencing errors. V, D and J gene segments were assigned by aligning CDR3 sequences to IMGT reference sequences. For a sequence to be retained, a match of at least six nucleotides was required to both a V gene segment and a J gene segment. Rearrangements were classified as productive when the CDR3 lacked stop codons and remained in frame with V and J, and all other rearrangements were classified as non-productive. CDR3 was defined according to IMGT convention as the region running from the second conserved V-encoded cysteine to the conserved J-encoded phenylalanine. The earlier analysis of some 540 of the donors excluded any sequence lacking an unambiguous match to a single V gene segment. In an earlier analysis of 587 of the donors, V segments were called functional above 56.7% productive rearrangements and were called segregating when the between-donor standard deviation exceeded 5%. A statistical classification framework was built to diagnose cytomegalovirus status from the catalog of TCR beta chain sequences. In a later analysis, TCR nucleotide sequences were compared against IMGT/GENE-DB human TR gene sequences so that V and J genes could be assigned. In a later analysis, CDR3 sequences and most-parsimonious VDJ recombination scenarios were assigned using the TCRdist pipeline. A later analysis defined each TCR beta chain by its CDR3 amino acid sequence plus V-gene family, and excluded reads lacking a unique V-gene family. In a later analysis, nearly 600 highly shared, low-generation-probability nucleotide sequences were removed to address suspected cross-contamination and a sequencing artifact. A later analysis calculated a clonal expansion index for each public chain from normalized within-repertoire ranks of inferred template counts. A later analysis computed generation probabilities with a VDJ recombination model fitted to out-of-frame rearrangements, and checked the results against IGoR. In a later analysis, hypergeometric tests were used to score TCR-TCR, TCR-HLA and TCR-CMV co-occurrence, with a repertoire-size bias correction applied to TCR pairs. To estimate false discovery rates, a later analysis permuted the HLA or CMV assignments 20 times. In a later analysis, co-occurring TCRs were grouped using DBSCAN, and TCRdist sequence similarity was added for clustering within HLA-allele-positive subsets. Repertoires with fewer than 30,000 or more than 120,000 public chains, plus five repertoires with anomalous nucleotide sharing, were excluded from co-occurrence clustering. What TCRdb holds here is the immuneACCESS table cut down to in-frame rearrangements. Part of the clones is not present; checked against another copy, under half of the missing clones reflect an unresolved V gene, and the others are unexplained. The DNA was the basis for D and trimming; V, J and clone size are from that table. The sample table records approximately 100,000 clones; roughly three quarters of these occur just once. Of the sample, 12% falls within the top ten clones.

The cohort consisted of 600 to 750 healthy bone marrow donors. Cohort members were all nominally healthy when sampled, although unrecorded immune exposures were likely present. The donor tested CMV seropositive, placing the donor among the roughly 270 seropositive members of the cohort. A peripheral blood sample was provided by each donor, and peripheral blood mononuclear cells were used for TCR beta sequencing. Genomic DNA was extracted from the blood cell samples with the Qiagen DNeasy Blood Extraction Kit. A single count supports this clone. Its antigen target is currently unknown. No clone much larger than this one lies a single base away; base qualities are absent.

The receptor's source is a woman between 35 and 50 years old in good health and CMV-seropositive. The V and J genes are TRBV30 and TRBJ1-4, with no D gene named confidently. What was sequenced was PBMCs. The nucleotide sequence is TGTGCCTGGAGGCCTGGGAGGGATGAAAAACTGTTTTTT. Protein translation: CAWRPGRDEKLFF.